This T cell receptor (beta chain) stems from a study of shared clonotypes between healthy human individuals. Whole-study context: Samples came from a couple of female and three male donors aged 18 to 49. Study conclusions and caveats: Naive CD4 clonotypes were shared across a handful of donors at 4% to 5%. Memory subsets generally showed lower estimated richness than naive subsets.

Adult donors, all healthy and HIV-negative, had no recent acute infections or vaccinations. The CDR3 extends over 11 amino acids. V lost 5 bases and J lost 3, with 5 bases in between. Germline CDR1 LNHDA, CDR2 SQIVND (reference sequence). This clone was seen only once. The antigen is not known. Sequencing used immunoSEQ multiplex PCR; TCRdb keeps in-frame clones, though not all of them. The sample has roughly 700,000 clones, less than 85% seen once; the top ten hold 1.5% to 2%. Input material: memory CD4+ T cells sorted from blood. Subset described: CD45RA-negative fraction. The chain is built from TRBV19 and TRBJ2-7; no reliable D call. This TCR was recovered from a woman aged 25 to 39 in good health. The CDR3 spells CASSFNYEQYF. For the CDR3, the DNA is TGTGCCAGTAGTTTCAACTACGAGCAGTACTTC. The variable domain in full, with the rest retrieved from reference TRBV19 and TRBJ2-7, is DGGITQSPKYLFRKEGQNVTLSCEQNLNHDAMYWYRQDPGQGLRLIYYSQIVNDFQKGDIAEGYSVSREKKESFPLTVTSAQKNPTAFYLCASSFNYEQYFGPGTRLTVT.